Following are 23 T cell receptor beta chains from one sample sequenced in a study of blood T cells in healthy people across ages. Primed by a sample-barcoded 5' primer and a J-beta primer mix, a second PCR proceeded for 7 to 11 cycles. Using its own MiXCR run on the 5' RACE reads, TCRdb lists one record per CDR3 protein. This sample has about 1,500,000 distinct CDR3 sequences; roughly 27% occur once, and the top ten carry approximately 7.7%. Sequenced sample: blood. Receptors were obtained from a woman aged 25 to 45 in good health.

This chain connects TRBV6-5 to TRBJ2-1, with TRBD1 identical over 9 bases. CDR3 length equals 13 residues. The germline CDR1 and CDR2 sequences are MNHEY and SVGAGI. The J segment lost 14 bases and the V segment lost 6 bases, leaving 11 bases of the junction unmatched. CDR3 sequence: CASSRQGGLRKFF. DNA for the CDR3: TGTGCCAGCAGCCGACAGGGGGGTCTCCGAAAGTTCTTC.

The chain recombines TRBV29-1 with TRBJ2-3; D remains unclear. V shed 2 bases and J shed 5 bases, with 14 bases lying between them. The CDR3 loop spans 14 amino acids. Germline V gene sequence: CDR1 SQVTM, CDR2 ANQGSEA. In DNA, the CDR3 is TGCAGCGTTGAACTACCGAGCAACCAAGATACGCAGTATTTT. Encoded protein: CSVELPSNQDTQYF.

The rearrangement uses TRBV7-9 and TRBJ1-6; D remains ambiguous. This CDR3 has 16 residues. The germline CDR1 and CDR2 sequences are SEHNR and FQNEAQ (reference sequence). The V end lost 5 bases, the J end lost 0 bases, and 11 bases lay between the germline ends. CDR3: CASSQDPSSYNSPLHF. The CDR3, as DNA: TGTGCCAGCAGCCAAGACCCGAGCTCCTATAATTCACCCCTCCACTTT.

This clonotype was recorded a few times. This sequence joins TRBV2 and TRBJ2-5, with D uncertain. The CDR3 consists of 13 residues. Per germline, CDR1 SNHLY and CDR2 FYNNEI. Trimming left V 4 bases short and J 5 bases short, with 11 bases between. Here the CDR3 DNA reads TGTGCCAGCAGTGGTTTCCCTCGTGAGACCCAGTACTTC. Protein sequence: CASSGFPRETQYF.

The table lists this clonotype with a few counts. The V and J genes are TRBV11-2 and TRBJ2-1; 12 bases fit TRBD1. CDR1 and CDR2 from the germline V gene are SGHAT and FQNNGV. The CDR3 totals 16 residues. After removal of 2 bases from V and 8 bases from J, the junction contained 7 bases not matched to a gene. The CDR3 DNA follows: TGTGCCAGCAGCTTAAGAGGGGGGACAGGGGGCCATGAGCAGTTCTTC. As protein: CASSLRGGTGGHEQFF.

Ten or more counts support this clonotype. The CDR3, as DNA: TGTGCCAGCAGTTCCCCCGACAGCCTCTACGAGCAGTACTTC. Translating it yields CASSSPDSLYEQYF. The rearrangement joins TRBV12-3 or TRBV12-4 to TRBJ2-7; weak D call: TRBD1 (5 bases). Trimming removed 4 bases at V and 3 bases at J, with 13 bases between. The CDR3 is made up of 14 amino acids.

CDR3: CASSWVTGYTEAFF. The CDR3 DNA reads as TGTGCCAGCAGTTGGGTAACGGGGTACACTGAAGCTTTCTTT. The chain links TRBV12-3 or TRBV12-4 to TRBJ1-1; D not resolved. The CDR3 is 14 amino acids. V was clipped by 4 bases and J by 3 bases, with 12 bases between them.

A single count supports this clonotype. The gene calls are TRBV12-3 or TRBV12-4 and TRBJ1-1, with D unclear. V lost 4 bases, J lost 7 bases, and 13 bases lay in between. This CDR3 spans 13 amino acids. CDR3 nucleotides: TGTGCCAGCAGTTCCCGGGATAGAGGTGAAGCTTTCTTT. This gives the protein CASSSRDRGEAFF.

A few counts support this clonotype. The rearrangement uses TRBV5-1 and TRBJ1-2; 7 nucleotides match TRBD1. The J segment lost 2 bases and the V segment lost 2 bases, leaving 3 bases of the junction unmatched. From germline, CDR1 is SGHRS and CDR2 YFSETQ. The CDR3 is 14 residues long. CDR3 in DNA: TGCGCCAGCAGCTTATCGGGACAGAACTATGGCTACACCTTC. This codes for CASSLSGQNYGYTF. The complete variable domain, with remaining parts taken from reference TRBV5-1 and TRBJ1-2, reads KAGVTQTPRYLIKTRGQQVTLSCSPISGHRSVSWYQQTPGQGLQFLFEYFSETQRNKGNFPGRFSGRQFSNSRSEMNVSTLELGDSALYLCASSLSGQNYGYTFGSGTRLTVV.

V is TRBV3-1 and J is TRBJ1-4; no firm D call. V was cut by 2 bases and J by 8 bases, with 21 bases left in between. Germline lookup yields CDR1 LGHDT and CDR2 YNNKEL (reference sequence). The CDR3 sequence is 17 residues long. DNA of the CDR3: TGTGCCAGCAGCCAACGGATTTCGGGTAGGCGAGGGGAAAAACTGTTTTTT. The encoded protein is CASSQRISGRRGEKLFF.

This chain links TRBV20-1 with TRBJ2-7; TRBD2 aligns across 7 bases. Losses at the gene ends were 0 bases for V and 3 bases for J; bases not matched to a gene: 14. The germline CDR1 and CDR2 sequences are DFQATT and SNEGSKA (reference sequence). The CDR3 totals 17 residues. DNA of the CDR3: TGCAGTGCTAGAGATTGGAGCGGGGAGGCCGGAGGCTACGAGCAGTACTTC. Translation: CSARDWSGEAGGYEQYF.

The chain couples TRBV20-1 to TRBJ2-5; 9 bases match TRBD2. The CDR3 covers 13 residues. Germline V gene lookup returns CDR1 DFQATT and CDR2 SNEGSKA (reference sequence). Trimming took 6 bases from V and 3 from J; bases not matched to a gene: 5. Here the CDR3 reads CSASASGKETQYF. CDR3 sequence (DNA): TGCAGTGCCTCCGCTAGCGGGAAAGAGACCCAGTACTTC.

The rearrangement links TRBV19 to TRBJ2-5, with TRBD2 matching 8 bases. The length of the CDR3 is 13 residues. Germline-derived CDR1 and CDR2 are LNHDA and SQIVND (reference sequence). The V segment lost 11 bases and the J segment 5 bases; nucleotides outside the gene matches: 10. The CDR3 here is CASQRGPRETQYF. CDR3 DNA sequence: TGTGCCTCGCAGCGGGGGCCGAGGGAGACCCAGTACTTC.

The chain uses TRBV5-4 and TRBJ2-5, with D perhaps matching TRBD2 (6 bases). The germline CDR1 and CDR2 sequences are SGHNT and YYREEE (reference sequence). The CDR3 totals 16 residues. The V end was cut by 3 bases, the J end by 2 bases, with 17 bases between. CDR3 protein: CASSSRLGLIQETQYF. Written as DNA, the CDR3 is TGTGCCAGCAGCTCCCGCCTGGGACTTATACAAGAGACCCAGTACTTC.

This clonotype occurred once. The rearrangement links TRBV10-3 to TRBJ2-1, with 7 bases matching TRBD1. CDR1 is ENHRY and CDR2 is SYGVKD in the germline V gene. The V and J ends lost 9 bases and 7 bases, in that order; junction bases with no gene match: 9. This CDR3 has 13 amino acids. This chain's CDR3 is CAIRTGAGNEQFF. The CDR3 coding sequence is TGTGCCATTCGAACAGGGGCTGGGAATGAGCAGTTCTTC.

This clonotype showed up many times. This sequence joins TRBV20-1 and TRBJ2-5; 12 positions agree with TRBD2. This CDR3 is built from 14 residues. Germline-derived CDR1 and CDR2 are DFQATT and SNEGSKA (reference sequence). The junction had 4 bases not matched to a gene; V was cut back by 3 bases and J by 5 bases. CDR3 DNA sequence: TGCAGTGCTAGGACTAGCGGGAGACGGGAGACCCAGTACTTC. Its protein product is CSARTSGRRETQYF.

At least ten counts were recorded for this clonotype. The rearrangement uses TRBV7-9 and TRBJ2-5, with D unclear. Germline loops: CDR1 SEHNR, CDR2 FQNEAQ (reference sequence). CDR3 length: 12 amino acids. Trimming shortened V by 5 bases and J by 4 bases, and 8 bases separated the two germline ends. CDR3 region: CASSPAPETQYF. CDR3 bases: TGTGCCAGCAGCCCCGCCCCAGAGACCCAGTACTTC.

The rearrangement uses TRBV6-2 or TRBV6-3 and TRBJ1-1; D is unclear. The V gene's germline CDR1 is MNHEY and CDR2 SVGEGT. There are 14 residues in the CDR3. Trimming took off 7 bases at V and 1 base at J, with 13 bases between the two ends. The CDR3 coding sequence is TGTGCCAGCATCTCCGGGTCGTGGAACACTGAAGCTTTCTTT. Its translation: CASISGSWNTEAFF.

The chain combines TRBV18 with TRBJ1-1; D remains unclear. V dropped 3 bases and J dropped 6 bases, with 11 bases sitting between them. The CDR3 is made up of 13 amino acids. Per the germline V gene, CDR1 is KGHSH and CDR2 is LQKENI. The CDR3 DNA reads as TGTGCCAGCTCACCGGAGGGCTTGGCTGAAGCTTTCTTT. This encodes CASSPEGLAEAFF.

This clonotype has more than one count but fewer than ten. The chain carries TRBV2 and TRBJ1-5; D uncertain. CDR3 length equals 13 residues. In germline, CDR1 is SNHLY, CDR2 FYNNEI. V was clipped by 5 bases and J by 4 bases, with 9 bases between them. The CDR3 loop is CASSPESNQPQHF. In DNA, the CDR3 is TGTGCCAGCAGTCCGGAGTCTAATCAGCCCCAGCATTTT.

This clonotype was counted between two and nine times. The chain couples TRBV7-2 to TRBJ2-3; perhaps TRBD2 as D (6 bases). The CDR3 is 16 amino acids. Germline CDR1 SGHTA, CDR2 FQGNSA. V was pared by 6 bases and J by 1 base, with 17 bases between. CDR3 protein: CASSLPAAGRTDTQYF. DNA for the CDR3: TGTGCCAGCAGTCTCCCAGCAGCGGGCCGCACAGATACGCAGTATTTT.

The chain employs TRBV4-3 and TRBJ1-1; D gene uncertain. The CDR3 extends over 15 amino acids. V was shortened by 0 bases and J by 7 bases, with 15 bases between the two germline ends. The germline gives CDR1 LGHNA, CDR2 YSLEER. This chain's CDR3 is CASSQDSRGWNEAFF. CDR3 DNA sequence: TGCGCCAGCAGCCAAGATAGCCGGGGATGGAATGAAGCTTTCTTT.

This clonotype appeared a few times. The chain uses TRBV18 and TRBJ2-5; D not resolved. The germline CDR1 and CDR2 sequences are KGHSH and LQKENI. This CDR3 contains 13 residues. The V end lost 8 bases, the J end lost 3 bases, and 13 bases lay between the germline ends. CDR3 in amino acids: CASAASAKETQYF. The CDR3 nucleotides read TGTGCCAGCGCCGCATCGGCCAAAGAGACCCAGTACTTC.